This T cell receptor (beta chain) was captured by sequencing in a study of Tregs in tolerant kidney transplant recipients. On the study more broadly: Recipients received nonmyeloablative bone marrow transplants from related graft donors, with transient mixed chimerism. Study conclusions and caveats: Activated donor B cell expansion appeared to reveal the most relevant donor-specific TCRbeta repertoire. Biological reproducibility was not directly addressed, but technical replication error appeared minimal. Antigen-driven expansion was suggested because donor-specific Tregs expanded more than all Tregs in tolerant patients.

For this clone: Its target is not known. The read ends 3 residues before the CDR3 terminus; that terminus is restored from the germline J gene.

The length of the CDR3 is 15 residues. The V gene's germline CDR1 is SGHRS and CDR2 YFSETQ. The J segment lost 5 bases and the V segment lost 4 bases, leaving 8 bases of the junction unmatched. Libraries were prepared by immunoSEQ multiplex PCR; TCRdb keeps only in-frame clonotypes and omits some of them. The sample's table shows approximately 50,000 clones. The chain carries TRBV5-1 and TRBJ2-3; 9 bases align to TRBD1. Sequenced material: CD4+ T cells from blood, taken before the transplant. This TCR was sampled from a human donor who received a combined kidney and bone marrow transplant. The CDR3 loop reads CASSPRTGGGDTQYF. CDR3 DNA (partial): TGCGCCAGCAGCCCACGCACAGGGGGCGGAGATACG. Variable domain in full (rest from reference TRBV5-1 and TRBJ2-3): KAGVTQTPRYLIKTRGQQVTLSCSPISGHRSVSWYQQTPGQGLQFLFEYFSETQRNKGNFPGRFSGRQFSNSRSEMNVSTLELGDSALYLCASSPRTGGGDTQYFGPGTRLTVL.